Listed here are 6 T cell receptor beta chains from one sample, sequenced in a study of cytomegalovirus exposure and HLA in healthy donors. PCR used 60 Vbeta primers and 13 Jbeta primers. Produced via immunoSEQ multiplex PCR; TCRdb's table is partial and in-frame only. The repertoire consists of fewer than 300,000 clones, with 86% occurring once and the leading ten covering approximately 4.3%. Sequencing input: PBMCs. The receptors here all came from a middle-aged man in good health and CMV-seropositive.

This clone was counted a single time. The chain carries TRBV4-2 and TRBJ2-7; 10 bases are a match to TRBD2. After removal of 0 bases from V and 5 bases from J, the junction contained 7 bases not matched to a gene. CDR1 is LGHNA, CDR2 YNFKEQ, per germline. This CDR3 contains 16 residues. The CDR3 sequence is CASSQDPASGRNEQYF. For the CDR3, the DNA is TGTGCCAGCAGCCAAGATCCGGCTAGCGGGAGAAACGAGCAGTACTTC.

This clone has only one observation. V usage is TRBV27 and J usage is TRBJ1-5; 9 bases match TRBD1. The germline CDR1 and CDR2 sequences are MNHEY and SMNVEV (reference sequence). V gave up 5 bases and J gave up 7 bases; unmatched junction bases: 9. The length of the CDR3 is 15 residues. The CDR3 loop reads CASSVSGTGSQPQHF. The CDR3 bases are TGTGCCAGCAGTGTTTCGGGGACAGGGAGCCAGCCCCAGCATTTT.

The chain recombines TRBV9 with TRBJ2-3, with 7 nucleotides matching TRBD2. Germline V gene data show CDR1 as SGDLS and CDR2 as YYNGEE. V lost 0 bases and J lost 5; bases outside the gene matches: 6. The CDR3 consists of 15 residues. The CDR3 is CASSVDHGRLDTQYF. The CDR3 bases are TGTGCCAGCAGCGTAGATCACGGGAGGTTAGATACGCAGTATTTT.

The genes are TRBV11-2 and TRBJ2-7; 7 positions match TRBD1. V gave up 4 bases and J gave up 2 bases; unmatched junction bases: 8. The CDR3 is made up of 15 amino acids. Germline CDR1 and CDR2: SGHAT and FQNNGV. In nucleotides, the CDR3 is TGTGCCAGCAGCTCCCGACAGGGTTCCCCCTACGAGCAGTACTTC. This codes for CASSSRQGSPYEQYF.

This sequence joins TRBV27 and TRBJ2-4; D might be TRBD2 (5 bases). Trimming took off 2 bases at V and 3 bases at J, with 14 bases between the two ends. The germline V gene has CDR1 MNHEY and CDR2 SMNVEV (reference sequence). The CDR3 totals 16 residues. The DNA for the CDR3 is TGTGCCAGCAGTTTACGAGGGTTGGCGAGCAAAAACATTCAGTACTTC. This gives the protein CASSLRGLASKNIQYF.

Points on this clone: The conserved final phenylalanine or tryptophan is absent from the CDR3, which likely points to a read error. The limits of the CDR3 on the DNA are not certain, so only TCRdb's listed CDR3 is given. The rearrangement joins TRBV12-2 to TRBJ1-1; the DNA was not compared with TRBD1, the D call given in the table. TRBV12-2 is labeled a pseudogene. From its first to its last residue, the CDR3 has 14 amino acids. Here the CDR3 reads CASRWTDSPPVAFL.